One and the same sample provided the 4 T cell receptor beta chains below, sequenced in a study of regulatory T cells in long-lasting Graves disease (dated by TCRdb to the early 2020s). The time point label, as the study defines it: newly diagnosed GD, antithyroid drugs for less than 3 months. For both TCR sequencing and RNA sequencing, RNA was extracted from PBMCs using TRIzol. Receptor libraries were prepared by multiplex PCR. Sequencing took place on an Illumina HiSeq 4000. CDR3 regions were amplified by Arm-PCR with iRepertoire HTBI primers to construct TCR beta libraries. TCRdb took the public reads, trimmed them with fastp at Q25, ran MiXCR for clone calling and kept in-frame beta chains. Merged by CDR3 protein, the rows form single entries marked with the most common genes and DNA. For this sample the table gives 350,000 to 500,000 distinct CDR3 sequences, of which over 15% were detected only once. Roughly 23% of the sample goes to the ten largest clones.

The sample was also linked to a second study, of T cells in Graves' hyperthyroidism and ophthalmopathy.

Here the sequenced sample was peripheral blood mononuclear cells (PBMCs), taken at new diagnosis, from a patient treated with antithyroid drugs. These receptors were obtained from a woman younger than 30 with Graves disease. Donor details come from another sample of the same person, matched by shared clones.

This clonotype was counted many times. The rearrangement uses TRBV11-1 and TRBJ2-5, with D unclear. Trimming stripped 5 bases from V and 4 bases from J, with 20 bases between. The CDR3 runs to 16 residues. Germline CDR1 reads SGHAT; CDR2 reads FQDESV (reference sequence). The CDR3 spells CASSPGSLDGTETQYF. CDR3 coding DNA: TGTGCCAGCAGCCCGGGCTCCCTTGACGGAACAGAGACCCAGTACTTC.

This clonotype was detected a few times. CDR3 sequence reads: CASSNLGGGLYEQYF. DNA of the CDR3: TGTGCCAGTAGTAACCTAGGCGGAGGGCTCTACGAGCAGTACTTC. The V gene is TRBV19, the J gene TRBJ2-7; TRBD2 is a possible D gene (6 bases). This CDR3 contains 15 residues. Trimming took off 4 bases at V and 3 bases at J, with 16 bases between the two ends. CDR1 is LNHDA and CDR2 is SQIVND in the germline V gene (reference sequence).

Concerning this clonotype itself: Given a much more abundant clone one base away, this may be a read error. This sequence joins TRBV7-9 and TRBJ1-1; unclear D gene. The CDR3 runs 14 residues. CDR1 is SEHNR and CDR2 is FQNEAQ in the germline V gene (reference sequence). The CDR3 is CASSLDLSNTEASF. Here the CDR3 DNA reads TGTGCCAGCAGCTTAGATTTGTCGAACACTGAAGCTTCCTTT.

About this clonotype: One base separates it from a far larger clone, so it is likely a read error. The chain uses TRBV6-2 or TRBV6-3 and TRBJ2-1, with D tentatively TRBD2 (6 bases). The CDR3 spans 15 residues. Germline V gene sequence: CDR1 MNHEY, CDR2 SVGEGT. CDR3 in amino acids: CASSYLGEAYNKQFF. The CDR3 DNA is TGTGCCAGCAGTTACCTGGGGGAGGCCTACAATAAGCAGTTCTTC.